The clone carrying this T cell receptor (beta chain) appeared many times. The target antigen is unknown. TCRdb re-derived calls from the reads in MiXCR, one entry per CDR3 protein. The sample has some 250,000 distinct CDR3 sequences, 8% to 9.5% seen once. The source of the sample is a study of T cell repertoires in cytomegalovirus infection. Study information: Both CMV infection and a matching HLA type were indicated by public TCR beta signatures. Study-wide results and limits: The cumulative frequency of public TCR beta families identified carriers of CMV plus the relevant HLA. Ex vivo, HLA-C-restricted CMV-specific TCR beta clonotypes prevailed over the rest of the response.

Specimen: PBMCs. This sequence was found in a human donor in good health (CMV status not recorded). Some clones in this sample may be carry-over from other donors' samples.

The CDR3 DNA reads TGTGCCAGCAGCTCCGTAGCCGGGGGACTGAACACTGAAGCTTTCTTT. Translated, it gives CASSSVAGGLNTEAFF. The chain employs TRBV3-1 and TRBJ1-1; possible D gene TRBD1, 5 bases. The CDR3 totals 16 residues. V lost 5 bases and J 0 bases, leaving 16 bases between the germline ends. Germline lookup yields CDR1 LGHDT and CDR2 YNNKEL (reference sequence).